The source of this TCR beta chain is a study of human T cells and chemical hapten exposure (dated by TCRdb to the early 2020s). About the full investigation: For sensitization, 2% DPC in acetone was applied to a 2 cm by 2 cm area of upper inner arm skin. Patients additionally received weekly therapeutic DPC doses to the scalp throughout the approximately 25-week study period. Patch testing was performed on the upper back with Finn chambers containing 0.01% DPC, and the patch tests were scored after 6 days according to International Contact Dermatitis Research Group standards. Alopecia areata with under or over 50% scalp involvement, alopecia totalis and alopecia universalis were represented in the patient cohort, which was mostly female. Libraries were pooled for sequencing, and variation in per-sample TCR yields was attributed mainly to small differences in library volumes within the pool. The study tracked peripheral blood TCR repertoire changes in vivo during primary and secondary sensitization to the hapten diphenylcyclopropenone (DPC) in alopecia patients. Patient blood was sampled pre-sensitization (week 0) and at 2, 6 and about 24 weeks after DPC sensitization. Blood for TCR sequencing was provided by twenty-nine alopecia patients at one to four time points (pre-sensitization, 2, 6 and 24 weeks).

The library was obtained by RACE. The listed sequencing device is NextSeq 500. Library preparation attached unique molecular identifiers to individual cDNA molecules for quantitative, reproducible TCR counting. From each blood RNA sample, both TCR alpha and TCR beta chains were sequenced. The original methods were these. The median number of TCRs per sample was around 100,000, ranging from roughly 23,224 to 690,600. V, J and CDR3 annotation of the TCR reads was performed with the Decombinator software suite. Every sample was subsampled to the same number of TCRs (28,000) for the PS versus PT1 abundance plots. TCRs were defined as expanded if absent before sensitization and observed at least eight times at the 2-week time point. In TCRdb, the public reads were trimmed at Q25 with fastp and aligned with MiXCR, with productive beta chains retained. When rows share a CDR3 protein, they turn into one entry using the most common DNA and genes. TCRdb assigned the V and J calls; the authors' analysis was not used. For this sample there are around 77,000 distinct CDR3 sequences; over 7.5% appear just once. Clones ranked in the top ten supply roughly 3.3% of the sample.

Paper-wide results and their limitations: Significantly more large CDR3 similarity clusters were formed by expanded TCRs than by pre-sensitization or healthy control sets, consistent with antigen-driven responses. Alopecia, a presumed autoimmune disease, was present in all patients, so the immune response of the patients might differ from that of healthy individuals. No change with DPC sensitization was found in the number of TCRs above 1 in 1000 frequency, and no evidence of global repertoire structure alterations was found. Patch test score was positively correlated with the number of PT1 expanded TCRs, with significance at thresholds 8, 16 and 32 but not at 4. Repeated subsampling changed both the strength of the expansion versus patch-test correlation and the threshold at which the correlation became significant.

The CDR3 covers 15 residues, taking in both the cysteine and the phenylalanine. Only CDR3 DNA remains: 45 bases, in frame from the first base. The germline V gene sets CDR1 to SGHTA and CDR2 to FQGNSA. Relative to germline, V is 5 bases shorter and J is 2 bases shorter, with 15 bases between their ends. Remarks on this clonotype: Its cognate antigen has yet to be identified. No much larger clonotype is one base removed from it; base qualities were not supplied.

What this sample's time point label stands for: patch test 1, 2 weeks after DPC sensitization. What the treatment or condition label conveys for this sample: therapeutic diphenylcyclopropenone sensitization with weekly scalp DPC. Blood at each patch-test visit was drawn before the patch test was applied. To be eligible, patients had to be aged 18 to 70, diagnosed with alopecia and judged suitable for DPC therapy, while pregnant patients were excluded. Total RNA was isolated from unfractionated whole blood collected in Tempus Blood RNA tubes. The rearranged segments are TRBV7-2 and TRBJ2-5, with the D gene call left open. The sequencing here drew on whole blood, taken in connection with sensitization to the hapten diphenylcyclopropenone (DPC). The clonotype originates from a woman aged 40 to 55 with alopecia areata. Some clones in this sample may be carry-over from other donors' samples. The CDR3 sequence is CASSALALRQETQYF. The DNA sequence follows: TGTGCCAGCAGCGCCCTGGCCTTGCGGCAAGAGACCCAGTACTTC.